The source of this T cell receptor beta chain is a study of identical twins. This clonotype was recorded a few times. Healthy Caucasians made up all donors. One entry per CDR3 protein, called by TCRdb with MiXCR from the 5' RACE reads. The data hold hundreds of thousands of distinct CDR3 sequences, with 8.6% observed a single time. This CDR3 comprises 12 residues. With V trimmed by 8 bases and J by 0 bases, 1 base remained unmatched. CDR1 and CDR2 from the germline V gene are SQVTM and ANQGSEA. The sample was also reused in another study, on yellow fever vaccine responses in identical twins.

Sequences were obtained from PBMCs. The receptor was derived from a woman aged 18-29 years in good health. The rearrangement links TRBV29-1 to TRBJ2-3, with TRBD2 matching 8 bases. The CDR3 spells CSPGGSTDTQYF. As DNA, the CDR3 is TGCAGCCCGGGAGGGAGCACAGATACGCAGTATTTT.